This TCR beta chain was captured by sequencing in a study of T cells expressing NK-cell markers. The CDR3 is 18 residues long. Following a re-call of the 5' RACE reads, TCRdb has one entry per CDR3 protein and lacks DNA. The sample data list 300,000 to 450,000 distinct CDR3 sequences. Points from the study as a whole: Evidence did not settle whether expanded NKG2C+ T cell clones targeted HCMV. For a handful of donors, these clonotypes were likewise the leading ones in the CD3+CD56-NKG2C+ fraction. Of the CD8+ T cells in about 6 donors, about 1.0-7.0% belonged to dominant NKG2C+ clonotypes.

With regard to this clonotype: Its target is unknown.

The TCR was taken from a man between 18 and 69 years old in good health. The sequencing input was blood T cells: a sorted CD56 or NKG2C T cell subset, CD4+ or CD8+ T cells, or bulk PBMC T cells (not recorded which). This chain joins TRBV12-3 or TRBV12-4 and TRBJ2-5; TCRdb designates TRBD2, a call that cannot be tested without DNA. CDR3 loop: CASSFSLTPGQGGETQYF.